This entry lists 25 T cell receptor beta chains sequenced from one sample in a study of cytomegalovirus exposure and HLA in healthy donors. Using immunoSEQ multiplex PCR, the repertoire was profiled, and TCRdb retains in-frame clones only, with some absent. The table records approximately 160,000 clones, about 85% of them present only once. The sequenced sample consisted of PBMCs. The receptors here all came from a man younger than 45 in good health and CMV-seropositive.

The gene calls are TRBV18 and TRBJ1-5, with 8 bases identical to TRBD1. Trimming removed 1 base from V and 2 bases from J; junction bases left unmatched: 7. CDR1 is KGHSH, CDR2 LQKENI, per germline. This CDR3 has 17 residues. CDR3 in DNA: TGTGCCAGCTCACCACGAGGACAGGGCATAGGCAATCAGCCCCAGCATTTT. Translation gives CASSPRGQGIGNQPQHF.

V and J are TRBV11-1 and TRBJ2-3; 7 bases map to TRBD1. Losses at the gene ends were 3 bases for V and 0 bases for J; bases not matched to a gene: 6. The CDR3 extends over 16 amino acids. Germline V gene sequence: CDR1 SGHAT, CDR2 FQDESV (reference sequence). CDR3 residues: CASSLRGPISTDTQYF. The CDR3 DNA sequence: TGTGCCAGCAGCTTGAGGGGGCCTATTAGCACAGATACGCAGTATTTT.

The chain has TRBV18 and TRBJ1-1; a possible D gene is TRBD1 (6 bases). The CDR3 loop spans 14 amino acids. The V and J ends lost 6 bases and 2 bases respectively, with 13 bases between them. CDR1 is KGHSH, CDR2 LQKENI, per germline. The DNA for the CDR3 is TGTGCCAGCTCCCCCGGACAGACCAACACTGAAGCTTTCTTT. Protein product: CASSPGQTNTEAFF. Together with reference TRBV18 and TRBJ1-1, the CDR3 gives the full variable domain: NAGVMQNPRHLVRRRGQEARLRCSPMKGHSHVYWYRQLPEEGLKFMVYLQKENIIDESGMPKERFSAEFPKEGPSILRIQQVVRGDSAAYFCASSPGQTNTEAFFGQGTRLTVV.

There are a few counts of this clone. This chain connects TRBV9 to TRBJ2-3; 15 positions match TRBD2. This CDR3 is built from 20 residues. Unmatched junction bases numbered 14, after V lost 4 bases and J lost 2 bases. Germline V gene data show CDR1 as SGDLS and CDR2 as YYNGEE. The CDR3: CASSPGVGTSGGTLTDTQYF. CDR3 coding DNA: TGTGCCAGCAGCCCAGGGGTAGGGACTAGCGGGGGGACTCTCACAGATACGCAGTATTTT.

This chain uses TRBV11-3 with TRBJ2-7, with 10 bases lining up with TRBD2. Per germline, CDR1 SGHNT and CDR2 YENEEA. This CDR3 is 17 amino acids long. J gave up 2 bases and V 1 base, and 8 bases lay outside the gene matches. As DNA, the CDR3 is TGTGCCAGCAGCTTAGGCCCCCCTAGCGGGGGTACCTACGAGCAGTACTTC. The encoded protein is CASSLGPPSGGTYEQYF.

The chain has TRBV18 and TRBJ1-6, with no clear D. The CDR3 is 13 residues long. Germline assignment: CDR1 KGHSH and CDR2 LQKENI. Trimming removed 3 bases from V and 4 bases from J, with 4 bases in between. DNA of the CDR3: TGTGCCAGCTCACCCAGTTATAATTCACCCCTCCACTTT. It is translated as CASSPSYNSPLHF.

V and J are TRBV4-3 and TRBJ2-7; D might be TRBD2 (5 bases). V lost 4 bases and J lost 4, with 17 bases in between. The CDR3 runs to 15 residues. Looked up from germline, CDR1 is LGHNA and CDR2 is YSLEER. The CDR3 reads CASSLQTSREYEQYF. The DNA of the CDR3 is TGCGCCAGCAGCCTCCAGACGTCGAGGGAATACGAGCAGTACTTC.

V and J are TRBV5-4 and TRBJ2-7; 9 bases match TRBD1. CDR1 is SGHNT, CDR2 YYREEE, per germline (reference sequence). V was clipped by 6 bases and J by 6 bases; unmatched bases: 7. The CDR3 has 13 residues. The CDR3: CASKSGQGGEQYF. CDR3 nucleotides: TGTGCCAGCAAATCGGGACAGGGCGGCGAGCAGTACTTC.

The CDR3 here is CASGRNSNQPQHF. The CDR3 DNA sequence: TGTGCCAGCGGGCGAAATAGCAATCAGCCCCAGCATTTT. The rearrangement links TRBV9 to TRBJ1-5; no clear D. This CDR3 is built from 13 residues. Germline V gives CDR1 SGDLS, CDR2 YYNGEE. V shed 7 bases and J shed 0 bases, with 8 bases lying between them.

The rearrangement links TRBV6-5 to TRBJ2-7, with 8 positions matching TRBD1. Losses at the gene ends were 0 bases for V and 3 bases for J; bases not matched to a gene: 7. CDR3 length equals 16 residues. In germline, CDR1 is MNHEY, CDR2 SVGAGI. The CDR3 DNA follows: TGTGCCAGCAGTTACTCACGGACAGGGAGTCTCTACGAGCAGTACTTC. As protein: CASSYSRTGSLYEQYF.

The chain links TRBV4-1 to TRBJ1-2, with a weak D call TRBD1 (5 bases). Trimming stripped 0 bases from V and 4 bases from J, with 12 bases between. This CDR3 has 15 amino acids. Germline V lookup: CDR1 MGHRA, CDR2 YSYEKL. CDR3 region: CASSQDGRGGYGYTF. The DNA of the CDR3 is TGCGCCAGCAGCCAAGACGGTAGGGGCGGCTATGGCTACACCTTC.

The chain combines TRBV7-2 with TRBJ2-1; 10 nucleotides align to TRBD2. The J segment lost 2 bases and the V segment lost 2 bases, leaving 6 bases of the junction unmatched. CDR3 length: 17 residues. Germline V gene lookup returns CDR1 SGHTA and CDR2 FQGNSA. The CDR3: CASSLKSGGGAYNEQFF. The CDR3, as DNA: TGTGCCAGCAGCTTAAAGAGCGGGGGGGGCGCCTACAATGAGCAGTTCTTC.

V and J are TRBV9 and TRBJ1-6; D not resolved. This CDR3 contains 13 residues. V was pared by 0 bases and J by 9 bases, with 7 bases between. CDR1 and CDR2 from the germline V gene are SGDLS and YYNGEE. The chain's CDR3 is CASSVAAGSPLHF. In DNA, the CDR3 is TGTGCCAGCAGCGTAGCTGCAGGTTCACCCCTCCACTTT.

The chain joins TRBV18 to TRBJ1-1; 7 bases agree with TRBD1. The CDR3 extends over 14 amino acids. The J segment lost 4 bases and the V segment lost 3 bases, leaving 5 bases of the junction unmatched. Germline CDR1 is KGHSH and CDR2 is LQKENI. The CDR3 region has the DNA TGTGCCAGCTCACCCGGGGCAGGGGGCACTGAAGCTTTCTTT. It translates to CASSPGAGGTEAFF.

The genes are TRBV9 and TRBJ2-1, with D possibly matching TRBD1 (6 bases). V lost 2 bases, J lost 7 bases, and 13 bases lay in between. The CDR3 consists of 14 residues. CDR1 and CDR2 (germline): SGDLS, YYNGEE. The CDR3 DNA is TGTGCCAGCAGCGTGGGCAGGGGAATGAATGAGCAGTTCTTC. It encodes CASSVGRGMNEQFF.

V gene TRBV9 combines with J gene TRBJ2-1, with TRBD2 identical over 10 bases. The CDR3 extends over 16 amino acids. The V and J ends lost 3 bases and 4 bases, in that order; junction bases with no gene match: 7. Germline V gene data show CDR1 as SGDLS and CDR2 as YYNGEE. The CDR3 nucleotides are TGTGCCAGCAGCGGGGGTCTAGCGGGGGAGTACAATGAGCAGTTCTTC. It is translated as CASSGGLAGEYNEQFF. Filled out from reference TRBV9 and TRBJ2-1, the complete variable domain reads DSGVTQTPKHLITATGQRVTLRCSPRSGDLSVYWYQQSLDQGLQFLIQYYNGEERAKGNILERFSAQQFPDLHSELNLSSLELGDSALYFCASSGGLAGEYNEQFFGPGTRLTVL.

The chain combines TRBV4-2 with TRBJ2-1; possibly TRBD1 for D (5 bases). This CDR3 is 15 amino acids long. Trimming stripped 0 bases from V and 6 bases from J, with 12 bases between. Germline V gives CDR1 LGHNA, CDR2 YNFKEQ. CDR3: CASSQEFQGPNEQFF. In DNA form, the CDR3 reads TGTGCCAGCAGCCAAGAGTTTCAGGGCCCCAATGAGCAGTTCTTC.

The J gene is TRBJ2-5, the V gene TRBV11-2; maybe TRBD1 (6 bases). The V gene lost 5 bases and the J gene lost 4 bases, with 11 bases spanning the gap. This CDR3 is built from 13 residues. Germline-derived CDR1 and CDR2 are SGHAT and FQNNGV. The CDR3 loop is CASSPGQLETQYF. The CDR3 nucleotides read TGTGCCAGCAGCCCTGGACAGCTAGAGACCCAGTACTTC.

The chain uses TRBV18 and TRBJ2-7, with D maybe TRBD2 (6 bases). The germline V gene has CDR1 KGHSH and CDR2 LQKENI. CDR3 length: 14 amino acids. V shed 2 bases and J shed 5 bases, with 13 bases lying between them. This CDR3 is CASSPEVREDEQYF. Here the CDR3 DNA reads TGTGCCAGCTCACCAGAGGTCAGGGAGGACGAGCAGTACTTC.

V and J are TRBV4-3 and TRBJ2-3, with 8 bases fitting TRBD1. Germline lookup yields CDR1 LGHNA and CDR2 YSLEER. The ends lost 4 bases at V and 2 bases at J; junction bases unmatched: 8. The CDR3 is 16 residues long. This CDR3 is CASSRLDRGPTDTQYF. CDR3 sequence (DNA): TGCGCCAGCAGCCGCCTCGACAGGGGTCCCACAGATACGCAGTATTTT.

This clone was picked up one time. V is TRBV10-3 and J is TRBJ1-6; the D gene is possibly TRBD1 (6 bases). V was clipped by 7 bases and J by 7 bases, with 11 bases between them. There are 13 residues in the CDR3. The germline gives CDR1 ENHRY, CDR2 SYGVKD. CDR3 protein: CAITRDTNSPLHF. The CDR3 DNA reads TGTGCCATCACCCGGGACACCAATTCACCCCTCCACTTT.

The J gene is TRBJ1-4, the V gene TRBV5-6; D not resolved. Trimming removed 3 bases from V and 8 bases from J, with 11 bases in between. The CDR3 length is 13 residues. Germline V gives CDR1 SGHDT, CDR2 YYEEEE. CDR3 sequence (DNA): TGTGCCAGCAGCTCCACCCAACACGAAAAACTGTTTTTT. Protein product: CASSSTQHEKLFF.

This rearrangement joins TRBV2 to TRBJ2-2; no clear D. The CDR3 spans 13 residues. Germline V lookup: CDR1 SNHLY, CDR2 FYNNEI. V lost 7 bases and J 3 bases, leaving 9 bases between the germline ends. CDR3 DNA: TGTGCCAGCACCGGCCAGGACACCGGGGAGCTGTTTTTT. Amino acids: CASTGQDTGELFF.

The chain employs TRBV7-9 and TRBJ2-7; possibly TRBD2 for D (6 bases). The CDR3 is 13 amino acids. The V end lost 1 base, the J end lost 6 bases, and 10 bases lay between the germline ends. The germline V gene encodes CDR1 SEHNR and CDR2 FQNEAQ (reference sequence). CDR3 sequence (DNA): TGTGCCAGCAGCTTAGTGGAGGGCGGCGAGCAGTACTTC. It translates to CASSLVEGGEQYF.

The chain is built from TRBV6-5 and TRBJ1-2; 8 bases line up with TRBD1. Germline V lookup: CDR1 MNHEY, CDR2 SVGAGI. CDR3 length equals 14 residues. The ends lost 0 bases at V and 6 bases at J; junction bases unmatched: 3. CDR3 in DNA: TGTGCCAGCAGTTACTCGGCAGGGGGCGATGGCTACACCTTC. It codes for CASSYSAGGDGYTF.